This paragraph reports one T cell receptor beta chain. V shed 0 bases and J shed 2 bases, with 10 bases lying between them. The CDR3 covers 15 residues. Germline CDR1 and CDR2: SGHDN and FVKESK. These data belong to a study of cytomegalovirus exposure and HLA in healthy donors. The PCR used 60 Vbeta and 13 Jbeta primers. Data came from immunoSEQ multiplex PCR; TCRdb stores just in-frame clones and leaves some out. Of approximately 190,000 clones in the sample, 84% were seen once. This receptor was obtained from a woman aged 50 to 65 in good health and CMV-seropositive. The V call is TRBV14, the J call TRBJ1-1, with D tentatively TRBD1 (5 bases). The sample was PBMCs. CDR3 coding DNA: TGTGCCAGCAGCCAAGAGGCAGGGAAAAACACTGAAGCTTTCTTT. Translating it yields CASSQEAGKNTEAFF.